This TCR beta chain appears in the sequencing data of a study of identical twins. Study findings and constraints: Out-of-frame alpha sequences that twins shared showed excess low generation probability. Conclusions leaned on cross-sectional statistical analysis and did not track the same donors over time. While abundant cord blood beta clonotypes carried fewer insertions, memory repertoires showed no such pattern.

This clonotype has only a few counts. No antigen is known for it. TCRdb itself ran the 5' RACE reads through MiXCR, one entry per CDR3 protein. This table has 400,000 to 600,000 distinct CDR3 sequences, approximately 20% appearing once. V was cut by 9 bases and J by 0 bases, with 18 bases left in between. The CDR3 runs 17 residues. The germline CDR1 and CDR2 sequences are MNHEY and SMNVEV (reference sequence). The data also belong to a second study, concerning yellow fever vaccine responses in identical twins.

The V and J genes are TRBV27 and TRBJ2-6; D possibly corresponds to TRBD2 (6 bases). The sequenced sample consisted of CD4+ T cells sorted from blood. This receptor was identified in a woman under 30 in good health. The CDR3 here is CASCRDSRSSGANVLTF. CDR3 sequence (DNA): TGTGCCAGTTGCCGGGACTCAAGGAGCTCTGGGGCCAACGTCCTGACTTTC.